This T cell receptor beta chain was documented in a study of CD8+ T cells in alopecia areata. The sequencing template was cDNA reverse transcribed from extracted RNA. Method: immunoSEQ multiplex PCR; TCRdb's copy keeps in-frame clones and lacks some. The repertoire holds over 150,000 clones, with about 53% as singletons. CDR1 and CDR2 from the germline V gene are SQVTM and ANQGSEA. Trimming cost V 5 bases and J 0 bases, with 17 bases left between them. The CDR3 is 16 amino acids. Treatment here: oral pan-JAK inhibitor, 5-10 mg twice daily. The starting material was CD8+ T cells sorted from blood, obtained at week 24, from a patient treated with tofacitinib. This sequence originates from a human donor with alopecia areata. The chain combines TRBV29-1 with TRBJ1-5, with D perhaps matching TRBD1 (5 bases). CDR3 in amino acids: CSVWQGQKNSNQPQHF. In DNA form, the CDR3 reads TGCAGCGTTTGGCAGGGCCAAAAGAATAGCAATCAGCCCCAGCATTTT.